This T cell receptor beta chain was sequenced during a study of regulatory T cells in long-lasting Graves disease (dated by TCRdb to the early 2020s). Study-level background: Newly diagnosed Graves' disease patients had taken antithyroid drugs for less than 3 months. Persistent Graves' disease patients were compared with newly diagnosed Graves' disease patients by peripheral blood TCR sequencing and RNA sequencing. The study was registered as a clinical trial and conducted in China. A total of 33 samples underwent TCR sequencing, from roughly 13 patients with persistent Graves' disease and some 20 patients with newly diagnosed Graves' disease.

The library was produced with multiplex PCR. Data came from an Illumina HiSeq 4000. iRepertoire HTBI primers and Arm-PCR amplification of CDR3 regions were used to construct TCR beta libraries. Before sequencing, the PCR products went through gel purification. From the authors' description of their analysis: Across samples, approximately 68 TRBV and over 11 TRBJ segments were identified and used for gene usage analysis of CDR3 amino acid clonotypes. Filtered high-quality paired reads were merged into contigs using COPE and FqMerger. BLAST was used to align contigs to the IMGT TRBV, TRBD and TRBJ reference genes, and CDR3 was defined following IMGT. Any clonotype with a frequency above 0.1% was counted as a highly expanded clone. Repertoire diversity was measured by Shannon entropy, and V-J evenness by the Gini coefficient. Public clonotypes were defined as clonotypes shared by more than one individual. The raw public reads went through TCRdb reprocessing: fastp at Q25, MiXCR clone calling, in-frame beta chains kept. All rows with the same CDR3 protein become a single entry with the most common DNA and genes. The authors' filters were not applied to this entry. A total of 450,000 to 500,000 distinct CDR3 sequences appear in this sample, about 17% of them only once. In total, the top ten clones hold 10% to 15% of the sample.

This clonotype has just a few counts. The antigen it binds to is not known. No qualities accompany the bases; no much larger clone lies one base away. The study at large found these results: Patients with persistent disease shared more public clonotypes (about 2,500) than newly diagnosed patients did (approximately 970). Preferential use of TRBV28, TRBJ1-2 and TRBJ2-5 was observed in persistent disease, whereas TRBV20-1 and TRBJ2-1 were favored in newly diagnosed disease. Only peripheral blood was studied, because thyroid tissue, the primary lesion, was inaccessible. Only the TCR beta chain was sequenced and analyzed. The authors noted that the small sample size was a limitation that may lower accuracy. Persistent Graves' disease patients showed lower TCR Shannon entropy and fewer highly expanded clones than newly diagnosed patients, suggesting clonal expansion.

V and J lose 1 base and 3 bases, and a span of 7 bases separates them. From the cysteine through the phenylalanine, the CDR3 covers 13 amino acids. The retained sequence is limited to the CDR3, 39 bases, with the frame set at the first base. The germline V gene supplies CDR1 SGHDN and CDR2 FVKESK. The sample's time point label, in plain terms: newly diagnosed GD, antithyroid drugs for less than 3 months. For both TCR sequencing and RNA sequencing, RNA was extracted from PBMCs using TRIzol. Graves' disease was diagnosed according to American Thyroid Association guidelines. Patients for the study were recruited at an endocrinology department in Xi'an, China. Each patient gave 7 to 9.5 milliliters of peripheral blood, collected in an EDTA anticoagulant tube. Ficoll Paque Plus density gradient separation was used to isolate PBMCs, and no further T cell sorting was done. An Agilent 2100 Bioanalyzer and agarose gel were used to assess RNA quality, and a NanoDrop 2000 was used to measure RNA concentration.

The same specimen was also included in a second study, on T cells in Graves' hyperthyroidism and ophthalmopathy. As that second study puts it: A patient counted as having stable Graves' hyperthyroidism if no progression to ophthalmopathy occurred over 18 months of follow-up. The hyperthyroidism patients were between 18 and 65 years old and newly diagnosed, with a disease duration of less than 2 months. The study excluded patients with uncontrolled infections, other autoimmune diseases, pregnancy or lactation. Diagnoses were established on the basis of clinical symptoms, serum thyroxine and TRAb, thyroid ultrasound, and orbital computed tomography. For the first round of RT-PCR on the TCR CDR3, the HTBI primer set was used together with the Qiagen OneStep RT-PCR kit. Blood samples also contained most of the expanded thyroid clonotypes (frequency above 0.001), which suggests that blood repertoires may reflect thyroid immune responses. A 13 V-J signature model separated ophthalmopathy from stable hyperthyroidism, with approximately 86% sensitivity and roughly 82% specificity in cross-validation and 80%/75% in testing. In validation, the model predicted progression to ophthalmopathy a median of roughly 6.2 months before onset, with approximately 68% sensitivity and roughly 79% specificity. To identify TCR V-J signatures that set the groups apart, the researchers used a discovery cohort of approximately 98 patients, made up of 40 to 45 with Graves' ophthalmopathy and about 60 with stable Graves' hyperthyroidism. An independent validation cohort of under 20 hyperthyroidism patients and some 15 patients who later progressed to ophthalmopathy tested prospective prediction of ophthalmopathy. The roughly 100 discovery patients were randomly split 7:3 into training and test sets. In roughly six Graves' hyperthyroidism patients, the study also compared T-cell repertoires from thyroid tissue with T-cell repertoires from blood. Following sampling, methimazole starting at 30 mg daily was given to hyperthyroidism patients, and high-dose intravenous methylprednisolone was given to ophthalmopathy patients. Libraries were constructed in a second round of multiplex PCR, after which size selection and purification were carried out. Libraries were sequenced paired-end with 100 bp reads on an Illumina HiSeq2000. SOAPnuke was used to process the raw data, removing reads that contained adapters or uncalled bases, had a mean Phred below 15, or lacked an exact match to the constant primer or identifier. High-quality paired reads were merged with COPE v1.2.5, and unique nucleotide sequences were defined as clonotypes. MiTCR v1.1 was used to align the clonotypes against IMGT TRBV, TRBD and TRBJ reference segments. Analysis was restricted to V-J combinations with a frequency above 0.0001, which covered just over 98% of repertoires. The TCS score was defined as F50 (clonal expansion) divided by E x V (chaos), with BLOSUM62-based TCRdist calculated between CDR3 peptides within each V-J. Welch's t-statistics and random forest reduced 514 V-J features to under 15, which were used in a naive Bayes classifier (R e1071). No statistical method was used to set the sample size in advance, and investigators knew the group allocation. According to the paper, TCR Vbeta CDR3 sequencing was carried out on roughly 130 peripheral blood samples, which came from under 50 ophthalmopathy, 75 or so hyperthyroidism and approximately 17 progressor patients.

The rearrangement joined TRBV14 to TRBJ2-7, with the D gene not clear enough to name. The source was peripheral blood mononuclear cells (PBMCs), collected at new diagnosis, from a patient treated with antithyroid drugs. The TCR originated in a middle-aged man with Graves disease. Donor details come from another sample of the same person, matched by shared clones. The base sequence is TGTGCCAGCAGCCAAGGACGGAGCTACGAGCAGTACTTC. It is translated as CASSQGRSYEQYF.